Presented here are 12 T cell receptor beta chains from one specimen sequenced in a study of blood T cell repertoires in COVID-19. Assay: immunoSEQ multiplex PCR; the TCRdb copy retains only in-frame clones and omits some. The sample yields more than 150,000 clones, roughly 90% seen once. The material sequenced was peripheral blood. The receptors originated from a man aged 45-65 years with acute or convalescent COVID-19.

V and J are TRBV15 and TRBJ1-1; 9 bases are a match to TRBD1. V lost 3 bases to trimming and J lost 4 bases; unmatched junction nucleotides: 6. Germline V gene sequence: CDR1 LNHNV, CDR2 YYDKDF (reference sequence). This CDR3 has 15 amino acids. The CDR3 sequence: CATSRDRGSGTEAFF. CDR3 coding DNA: TGTGCCACCAGCAGGGACAGGGGTTCGGGCACTGAAGCTTTCTTT. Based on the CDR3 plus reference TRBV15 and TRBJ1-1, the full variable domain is DAMVIQNPRYQVTQFGKPVTLSCSQTLNHNVMYWYQQKSSQAPKLLFHYYDKDFNNEADTPDNFQSRRPNTSFCFLDIRSPGLGDTAMYLCATSRDRGSGTEAFFGQGTRLTVV.

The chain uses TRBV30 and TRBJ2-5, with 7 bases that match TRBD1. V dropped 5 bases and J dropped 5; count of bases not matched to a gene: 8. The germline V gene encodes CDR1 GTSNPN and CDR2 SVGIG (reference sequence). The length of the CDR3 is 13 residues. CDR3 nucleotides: TGTGCCTGGGGGGCCGGGACAGCGGAGACCCAGTACTTC. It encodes CAWGAGTAETQYF.

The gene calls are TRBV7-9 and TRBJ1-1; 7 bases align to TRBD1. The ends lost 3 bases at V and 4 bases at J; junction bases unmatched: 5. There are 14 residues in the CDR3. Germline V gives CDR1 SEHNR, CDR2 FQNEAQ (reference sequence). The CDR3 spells CASSFRQGGTEAFF. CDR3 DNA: TGTGCCAGCAGCTTTCGACAGGGAGGCACTGAAGCTTTCTTT.

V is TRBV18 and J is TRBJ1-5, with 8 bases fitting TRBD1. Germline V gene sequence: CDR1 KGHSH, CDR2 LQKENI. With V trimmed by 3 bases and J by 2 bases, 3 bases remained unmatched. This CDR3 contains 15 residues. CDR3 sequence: CASSPAGGGNQPQHF. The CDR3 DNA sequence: TGTGCCAGCTCACCTGCAGGGGGCGGCAATCAGCCCCAGCATTTT.

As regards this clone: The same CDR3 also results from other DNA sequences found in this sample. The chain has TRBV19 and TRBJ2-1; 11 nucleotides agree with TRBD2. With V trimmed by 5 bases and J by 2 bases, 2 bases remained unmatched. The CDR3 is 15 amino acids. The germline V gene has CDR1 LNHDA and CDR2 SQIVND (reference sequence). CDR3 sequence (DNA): TGTGCCAGTAGTGTGACTAGCGGGGCCTACAATGAGCAGTTCTTC. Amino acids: CASSVTSGAYNEQFF.

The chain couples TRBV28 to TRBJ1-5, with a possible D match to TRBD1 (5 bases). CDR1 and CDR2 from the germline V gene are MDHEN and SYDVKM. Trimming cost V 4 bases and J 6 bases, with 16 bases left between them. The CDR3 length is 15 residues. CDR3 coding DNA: TGTGCCAGCAGTTCCCCCGTAGGGGATTTTCAGCCCCAGCATTTT. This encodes CASSSPVGDFQPQHF. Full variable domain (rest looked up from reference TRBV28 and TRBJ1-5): DVKVTQSSRYLVKRTGEKVFLECVQDMDHENMFWYRQDPGLGLRLIYFSYDVKMKEKGDIPEGYSVSREKKERFSLILESASTNQTSMYLCASSSPVGDFQPQHFGDGTRLSIL.

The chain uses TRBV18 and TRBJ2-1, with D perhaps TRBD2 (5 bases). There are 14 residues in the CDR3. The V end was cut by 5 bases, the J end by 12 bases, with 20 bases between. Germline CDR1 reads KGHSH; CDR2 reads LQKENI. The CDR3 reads CASSTFGLGEGQFF. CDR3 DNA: TGTGCCAGCTCAACCTTTGGACTCGGAGAGGGGCAGTTCTTC.

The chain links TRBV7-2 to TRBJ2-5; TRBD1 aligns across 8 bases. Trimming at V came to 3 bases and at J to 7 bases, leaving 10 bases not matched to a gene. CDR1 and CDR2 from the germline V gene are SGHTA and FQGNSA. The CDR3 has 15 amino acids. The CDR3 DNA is TGTGCCAGCAGCTTGGGACAGGCCTGGAAGGGGACCCAGTACTTC. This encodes CASSLGQAWKGTQYF.

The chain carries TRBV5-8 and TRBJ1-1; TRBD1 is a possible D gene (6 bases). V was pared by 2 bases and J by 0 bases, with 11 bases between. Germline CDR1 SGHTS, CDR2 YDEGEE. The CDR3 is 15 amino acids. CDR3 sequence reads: CASSFGTYMNTEAFF. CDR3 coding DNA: TGTGCCAGCAGCTTCGGGACATACATGAACACTGAAGCTTTCTTT.

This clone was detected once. The CDR3: CASSQDPQGSYSSTDTQYF. The CDR3 nucleotides are TGCGCCAGCAGCCAAGATCCGCAGGGCTCTTATTCTAGCACAGATACGCAGTATTTT. The chain carries TRBV4-1 and TRBJ2-3; weak D call: TRBD1 (5 bases). The CDR3 sequence is 19 residues long. In germline, CDR1 is MGHRA, CDR2 YSYEKL. The V end lost 0 bases, the J end lost 0 bases, and 19 bases lay between the germline ends.

The CDR3 reads CASSAFWEAGANVLTF. CDR3 nucleotide sequence: TGTGCCAGTAGTGCTTTCTGGGAGGCTGGGGCCAACGTCCTGACTTTC. This sequence joins TRBV19 and TRBJ2-6; maybe TRBD2 (6 bases). CDR3 length: 16 residues. Per the germline V gene, CDR1 is LNHDA and CDR2 is SQIVND (reference sequence). V dropped 5 bases and J dropped 2 bases, with 13 bases sitting between them.

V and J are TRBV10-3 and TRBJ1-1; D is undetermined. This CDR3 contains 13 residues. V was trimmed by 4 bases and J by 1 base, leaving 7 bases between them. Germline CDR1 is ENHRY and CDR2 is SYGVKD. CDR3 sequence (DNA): TGTGCCATCAGTGTAGGAGGGAACACTGAAGCTTTCTTT. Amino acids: CAISVGGNTEAFF.